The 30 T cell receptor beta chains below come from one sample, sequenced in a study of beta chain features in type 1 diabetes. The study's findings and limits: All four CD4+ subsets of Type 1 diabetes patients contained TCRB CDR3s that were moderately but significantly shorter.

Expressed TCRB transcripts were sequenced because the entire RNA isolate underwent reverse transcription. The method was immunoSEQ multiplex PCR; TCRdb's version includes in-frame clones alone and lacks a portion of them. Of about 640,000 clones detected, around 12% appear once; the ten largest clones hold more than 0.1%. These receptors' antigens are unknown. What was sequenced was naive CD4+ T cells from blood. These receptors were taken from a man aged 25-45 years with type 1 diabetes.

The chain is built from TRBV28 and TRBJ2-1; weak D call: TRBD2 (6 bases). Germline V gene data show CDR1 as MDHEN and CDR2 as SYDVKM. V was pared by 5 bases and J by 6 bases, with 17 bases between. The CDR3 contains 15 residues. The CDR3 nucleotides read TGTGCCAGCAGTGAAGACAGAAACGGGGGCAATGAGCAGTTCTTC. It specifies CASSEDRNGGNEQFF.

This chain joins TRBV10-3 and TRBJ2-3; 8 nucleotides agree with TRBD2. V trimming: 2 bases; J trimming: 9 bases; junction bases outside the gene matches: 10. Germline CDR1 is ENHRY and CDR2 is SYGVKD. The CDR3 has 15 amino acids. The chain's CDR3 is CAISEQAGAGETQYF. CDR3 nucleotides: TGTGCCATCAGTGAGCAAGCGGGAGCGGGCGAGACGCAGTATTTT.

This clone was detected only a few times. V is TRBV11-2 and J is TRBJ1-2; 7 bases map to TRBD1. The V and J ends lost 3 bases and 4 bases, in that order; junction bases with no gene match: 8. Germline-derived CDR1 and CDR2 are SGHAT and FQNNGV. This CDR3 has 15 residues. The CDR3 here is CASSFDRDSPYGYTF. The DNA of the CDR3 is TGTGCCAGCAGCTTTGACAGGGACTCTCCCTATGGCTACACCTTC.

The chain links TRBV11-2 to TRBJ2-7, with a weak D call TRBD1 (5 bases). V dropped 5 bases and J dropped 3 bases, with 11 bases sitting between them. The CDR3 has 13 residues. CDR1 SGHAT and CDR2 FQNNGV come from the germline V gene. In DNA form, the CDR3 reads TGTGCCAGCAGCCCCTTCGACAGCTACGAGCAGTACTTC. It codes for CASSPFDSYEQYF.

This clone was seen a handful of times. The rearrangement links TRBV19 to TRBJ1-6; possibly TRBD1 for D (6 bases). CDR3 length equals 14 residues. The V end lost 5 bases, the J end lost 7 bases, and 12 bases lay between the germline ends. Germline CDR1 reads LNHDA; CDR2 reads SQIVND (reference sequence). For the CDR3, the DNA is TGTGCCAGTAGTTTCAGGGGCCAGAATTCACCCCTCCACTTT. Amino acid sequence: CASSFRGQNSPLHF.

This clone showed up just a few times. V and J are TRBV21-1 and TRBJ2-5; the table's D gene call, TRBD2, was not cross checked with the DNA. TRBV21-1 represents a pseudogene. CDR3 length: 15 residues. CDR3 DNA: TGTGCCAGCATCGCGGAGGTTTGGGGCCAAGAGACCCAGTACTTC. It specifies CASIAEVWGQETQYF.

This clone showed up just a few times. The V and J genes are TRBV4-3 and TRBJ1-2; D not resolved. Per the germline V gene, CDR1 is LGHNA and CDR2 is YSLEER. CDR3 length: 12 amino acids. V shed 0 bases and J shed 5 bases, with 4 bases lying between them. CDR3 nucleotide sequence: TGCGCCAGCAGCCAAGATACGTATGGCTACACCTTC. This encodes CASSQDTYGYTF.

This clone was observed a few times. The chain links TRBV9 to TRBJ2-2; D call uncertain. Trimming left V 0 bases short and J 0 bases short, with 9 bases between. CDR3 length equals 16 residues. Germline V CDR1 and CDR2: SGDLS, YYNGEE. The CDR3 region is CASSVGSHSNTGELFF. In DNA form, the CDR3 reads TGTGCCAGCAGCGTAGGGAGTCATTCGAACACCGGGGAGCTGTTTTTT. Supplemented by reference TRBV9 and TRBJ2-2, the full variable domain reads DSGVTQTPKHLITATGQRVTLRCSPRSGDLSVYWYQQSLDQGLQFLIQYYNGEERAKGNILERFSAQQFPDLHSELNLSSLELGDSALYFCASSVGSHSNTGELFFGEGSRLTVL.

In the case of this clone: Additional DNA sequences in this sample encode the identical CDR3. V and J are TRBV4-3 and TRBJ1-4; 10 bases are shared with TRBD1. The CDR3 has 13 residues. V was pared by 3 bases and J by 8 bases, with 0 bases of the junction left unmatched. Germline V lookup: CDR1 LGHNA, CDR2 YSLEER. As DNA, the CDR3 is TGCGCCAGCAGCCAGGGACAGGGGGAAAAACTGTTTTTT. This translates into CASSQGQGEKLFF.

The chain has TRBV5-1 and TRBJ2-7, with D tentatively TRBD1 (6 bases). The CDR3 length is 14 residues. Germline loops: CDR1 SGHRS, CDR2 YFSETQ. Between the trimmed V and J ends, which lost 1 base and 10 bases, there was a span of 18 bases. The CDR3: CASSLPDRGAVQYF. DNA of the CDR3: TGCGCCAGCAGCTTGCCGGACAGAGGGGCCGTACAGTACTTC.

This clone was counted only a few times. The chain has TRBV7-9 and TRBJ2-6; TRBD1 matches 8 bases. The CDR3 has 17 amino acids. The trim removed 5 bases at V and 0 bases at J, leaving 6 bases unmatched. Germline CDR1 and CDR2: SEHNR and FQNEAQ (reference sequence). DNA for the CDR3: TGTGCCAGCAGCCCCCGGGACAGGCTCTCTGGGGCCAACGTCCTGACTTTC. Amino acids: CASSPRDRLSGANVLTF.

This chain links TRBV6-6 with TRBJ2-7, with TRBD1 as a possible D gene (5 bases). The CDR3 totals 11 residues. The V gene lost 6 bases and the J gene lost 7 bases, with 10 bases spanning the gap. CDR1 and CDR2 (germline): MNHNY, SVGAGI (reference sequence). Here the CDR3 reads CASSPQVEQYF. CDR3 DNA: TGTGCCAGCAGCCCACAGGTTGAGCAGTACTTC.

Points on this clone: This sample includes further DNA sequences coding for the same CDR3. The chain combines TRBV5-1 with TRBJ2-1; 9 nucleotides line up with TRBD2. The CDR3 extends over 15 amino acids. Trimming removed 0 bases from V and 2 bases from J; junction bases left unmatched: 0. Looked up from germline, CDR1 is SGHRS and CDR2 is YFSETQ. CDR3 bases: TGCGCCAGCAGCTTGGGACTAGCGGCCTACAATGAGCAGTTCTTC. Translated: CASSLGLAAYNEQFF.

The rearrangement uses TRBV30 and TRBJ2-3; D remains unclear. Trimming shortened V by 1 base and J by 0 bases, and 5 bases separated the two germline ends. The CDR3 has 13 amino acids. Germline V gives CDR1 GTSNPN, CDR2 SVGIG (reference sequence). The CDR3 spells CAWSGSSTDTQYF. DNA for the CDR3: TGTGCCTGGAGTGGGTCTAGCACAGATACGCAGTATTTT.

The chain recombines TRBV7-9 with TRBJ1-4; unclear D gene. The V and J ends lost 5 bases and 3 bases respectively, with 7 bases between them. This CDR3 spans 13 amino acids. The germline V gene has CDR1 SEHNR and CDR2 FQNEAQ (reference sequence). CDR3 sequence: CASSLGPNEKLFF. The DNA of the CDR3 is TGTGCCAGCAGCCTGGGCCCTAATGAAAAACTGTTTTTT.

The CDR3 DNA follows: TGTGCCTGGAACACTCGCTTGACCTACGAGCAGTACTTC. Translating it yields CAWNTRLTYEQYF. The chain uses TRBV30 and TRBJ2-7; D is undetermined. This CDR3 region has 13 residues. CDR1 and CDR2 (germline): GTSNPN, SVGIG (reference sequence). Trimming removed 4 bases at V and 2 bases at J, with 12 bases between.

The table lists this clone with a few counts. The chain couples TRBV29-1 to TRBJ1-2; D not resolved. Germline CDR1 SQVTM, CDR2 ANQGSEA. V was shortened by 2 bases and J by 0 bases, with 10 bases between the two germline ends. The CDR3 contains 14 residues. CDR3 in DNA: TGCAGCGTTGAAATCAGGCTAGCTAACTATGGCTACACCTTC. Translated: CSVEIRLANYGYTF.

Here the CDR3 DNA reads TGTGCCAGCAGCCCCGGACAGGGAAGAGAGACCCAGTACTTC. Protein sequence: CASSPGQGRETQYF. The chain combines TRBV11-1 with TRBJ2-5, with 8 bases identical to TRBD1. J was trimmed by 4 bases and V by 5 bases; bases with no gene match: 6. Germline CDR1 and CDR2: SGHAT and FQDESV (reference sequence). CDR3 length: 14 amino acids.

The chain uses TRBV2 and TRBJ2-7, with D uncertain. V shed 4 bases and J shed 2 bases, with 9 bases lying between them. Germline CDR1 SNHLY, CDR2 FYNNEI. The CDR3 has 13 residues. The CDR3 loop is CASSARAAYEQYF. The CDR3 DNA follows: TGTGCCAGCAGTGCCCGGGCGGCCTACGAGCAGTACTTC.

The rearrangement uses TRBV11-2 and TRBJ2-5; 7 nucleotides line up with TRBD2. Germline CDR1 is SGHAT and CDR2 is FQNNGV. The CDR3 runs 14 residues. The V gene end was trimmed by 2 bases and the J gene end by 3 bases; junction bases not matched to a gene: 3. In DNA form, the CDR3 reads TGTGCCAGCAGCTTACAGGGAGGGGAAGAGACCCAGTACTTC. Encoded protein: CASSLQGGEETQYF.

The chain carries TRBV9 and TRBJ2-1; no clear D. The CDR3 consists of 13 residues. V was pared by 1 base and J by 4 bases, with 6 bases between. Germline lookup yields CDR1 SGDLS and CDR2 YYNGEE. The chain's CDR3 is CASSVTGYNEQFF. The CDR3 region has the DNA TGTGCCAGCAGCGTAACTGGATACAATGAGCAGTTCTTC.

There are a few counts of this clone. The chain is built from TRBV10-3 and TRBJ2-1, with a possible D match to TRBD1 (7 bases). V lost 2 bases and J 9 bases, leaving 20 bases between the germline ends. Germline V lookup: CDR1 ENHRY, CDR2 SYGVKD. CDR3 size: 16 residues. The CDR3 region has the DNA TGTGCCATCAGTGAGCAACTGACAGGGAGGTTGGGTGAGCAGTTCTTC. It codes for CAISEQLTGRLGEQFF.

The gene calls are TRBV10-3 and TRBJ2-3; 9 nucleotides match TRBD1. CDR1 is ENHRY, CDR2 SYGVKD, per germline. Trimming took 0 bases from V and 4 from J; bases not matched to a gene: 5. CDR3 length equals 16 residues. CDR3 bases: TGTGCCATCAGTGAGTCCACAGGGGGCTTCCCAGATACGCAGTATTTT. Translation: CAISESTGGFPDTQYF.

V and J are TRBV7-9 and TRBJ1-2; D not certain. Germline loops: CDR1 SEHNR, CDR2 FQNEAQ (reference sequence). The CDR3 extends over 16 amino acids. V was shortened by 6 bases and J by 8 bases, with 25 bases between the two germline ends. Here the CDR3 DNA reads TGTGCCAGCAGTTCCGACTTCCCAACCGGTATGTCGGGCTACACCTTC. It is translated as CASSSDFPTGMSGYTF.

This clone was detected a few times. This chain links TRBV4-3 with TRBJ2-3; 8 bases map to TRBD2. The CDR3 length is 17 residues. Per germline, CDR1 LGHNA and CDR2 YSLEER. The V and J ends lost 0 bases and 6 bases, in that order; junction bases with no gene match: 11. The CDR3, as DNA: TGCGCCAGCAGCCAAGATTCCGCGGGGGGCACGTTTGATACGCAGTATTTT. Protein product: CASSQDSAGGTFDTQYF.

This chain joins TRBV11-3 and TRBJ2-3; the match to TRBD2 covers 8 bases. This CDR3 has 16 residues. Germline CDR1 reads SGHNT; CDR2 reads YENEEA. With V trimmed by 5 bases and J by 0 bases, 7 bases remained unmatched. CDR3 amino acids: CASSLRLAGSTDTQYF. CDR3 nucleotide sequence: TGTGCCAGCAGCCTCAGGCTAGCGGGCAGCACAGATACGCAGTATTTT.

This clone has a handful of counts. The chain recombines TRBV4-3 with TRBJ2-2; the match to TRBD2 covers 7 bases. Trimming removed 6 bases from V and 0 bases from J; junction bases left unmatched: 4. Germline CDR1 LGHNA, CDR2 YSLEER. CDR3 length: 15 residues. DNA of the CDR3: TGCGCCAGCAGGGCGGGGAGGGCGAACACCGGGGAGCTGTTTTTT. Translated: CASRAGRANTGELFF.

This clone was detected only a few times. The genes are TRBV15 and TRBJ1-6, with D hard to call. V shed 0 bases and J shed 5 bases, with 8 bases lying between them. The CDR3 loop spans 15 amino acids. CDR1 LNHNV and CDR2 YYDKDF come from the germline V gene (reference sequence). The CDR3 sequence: CATSRDPNNNSPLHF. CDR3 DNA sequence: TGTGCCACCAGCAGAGACCCAAACAATAATTCACCCCTCCACTTT.

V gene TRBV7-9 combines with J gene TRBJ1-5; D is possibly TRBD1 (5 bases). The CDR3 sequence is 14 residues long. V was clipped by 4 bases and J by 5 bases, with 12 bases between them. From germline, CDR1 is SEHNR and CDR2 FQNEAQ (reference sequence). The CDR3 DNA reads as TGTGCCAGCAGCTCCATGGGAGGGGATCAGCCCCAGCATTTT. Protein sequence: CASSSMGGDQPQHF.

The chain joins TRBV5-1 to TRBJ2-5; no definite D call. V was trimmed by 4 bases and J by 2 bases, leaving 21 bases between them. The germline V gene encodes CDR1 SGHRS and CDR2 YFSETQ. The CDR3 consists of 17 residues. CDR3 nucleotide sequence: TGCGCCAGCAGCCGCGGACGACGGCCAAGAGCTCAAGAGACCCAGTACTTC. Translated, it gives CASSRGRRPRAQETQYF.